This is a list of T cell receptor beta chains from one sample in a study of blood T cell repertoires in COVID-19. Method: immunoSEQ multiplex PCR; TCRdb's copy keeps in-frame clones and lacks some. The data show over 250,000 clones, with 86% seen just once and about 10% held by the top ten. Sequencing was carried out using peripheral blood. Receptors originate from a man in his forties or fifties who had recovered from COVID-19. CDR3s include the opening cysteine and the closing phenylalanine or tryptophan. A D gene is named only where the DNA matches it firmly. Clone size is shown for a subset of rows, as once, few, many or a class of expanded clone.

d_call: TRBD1
clone_size: NA
v_call: TRBV29-1
j_call: TRBJ1-4
cdr3_nt: TGCAGCGTTGAAGATCCGGGACAGTCAAAAGGAAAACTGTTTTTT
cdr3_aa: CSVEDPGQSKGKLFF

d_call: TRBD2
clone_size: NA
v_call: TRBV19
j_call: TRBJ2-2
cdr3_nt: TGTGCCAGTAAAGGTAGCGGGAGTCGGAACACCGGGGAGCTGTTTTTT
cdr3_aa: CASKGSGSRNTGELFF

d_call: NA
clone_size: NA
v_call: TRBV7-8
j_call: TRBJ1-1
cdr3_nt: TGTGCCAGCAGCTTAAAGGGAGGGTTCGAAATCACTGAAGCTTTCTTT
cdr3_aa: CASSLKGGFEITEAFF

d_call: NA
clone_size: NA
v_call: TRBV7-2
j_call: TRBJ2-3
cdr3_nt: TGTGCCAGCAGCTTAGGGGGGGGACATGGGCCAGATACGCAGTATTTT
cdr3_aa: CASSLGGGHGPDTQYF

d_call: NA
clone_size: few
v_call: TRBV27
j_call: TRBJ2-2
cdr3_nt: TGTGCCAGCAGTGGGGGGTTCGCCGGGGAGCTGTTTTTT
cdr3_aa: CASSGGFAGELFF

d_call: TRBD2
clone_size: few
v_call: TRBV25-1
j_call: TRBJ2-5
cdr3_nt: TGTGCCAGCAGTGATCCGTACTCGACTAGCGGGAGAAGAGAGACCCAGTACTTC
cdr3_aa: CASSDPYSTSGRRETQYF

d_call: NA
clone_size: NA
v_call: TRBV12-5
j_call: TRBJ2-7
cdr3_nt: TGTGCTAGTGGTCCCCCGGCGGGGACCTACGAGCAGTACTTC
cdr3_aa: CASGPPAGTYEQYF

d_call: TRBD1
clone_size: NA
v_call: TRBV9
j_call: TRBJ2-1
cdr3_nt: TGTGCCAGCAGCGAGGGGAACAGGGGGTATGAGCAGTTCTTC
cdr3_aa: CASSEGNRGYEQFF

d_call: NA
clone_size: NA
v_call: TRBV15
j_call: TRBJ1-1
cdr3_nt: TGTGCCACCAGCAGAGATCTAGCCGATGAAGCTTTCTTT
cdr3_aa: CATSRDLADEAFF

d_call: TRBD2
clone_size: NA
v_call: TRBV5-1
j_call: TRBJ2-1
cdr3_nt: TGCGCCAGCAGCTTGGCTGTTAGCGGGCCTTACAATGAGCAGTTCTTC
cdr3_aa: CASSLAVSGPYNEQFF

d_call: TRBD2
clone_size: NA
v_call: TRBV19
j_call: TRBJ2-1
cdr3_nt: TGTGCCAGTAGTATAGATGGGCGGGAGTGGGACAATGAGCAGTTCTTC
cdr3_aa: CASSIDGREWDNEQFF

d_call: NA
clone_size: few
v_call: TRBV10-2
j_call: TRBJ1-3
cdr3_nt: TGCGCCAGCACTCCAGATGAATACACCATATATTTT
cdr3_aa: CASTPDEYTIYF

d_call: NA
clone_size: few
v_call: TRBV2
j_call: TRBJ2-5
cdr3_nt: TGTGCCAGCAGGTTAGCCAGCGAGACCCAGTACTTC
cdr3_aa: CASRLASETQYF

d_call: NA
clone_size: NA
v_call: TRBV24-1
j_call: TRBJ1-5
cdr3_nt: TGTGCCACTCAGGAAACTAGCAATCAGCCCCAGCATTTT
cdr3_aa: CATQETSNQPQHF

d_call: TRBD2
clone_size: NA
v_call: TRBV6-5
j_call: TRBJ2-1
cdr3_nt: TGTGCCAGCAGTTTCCAGCGGGGGGGCCGGACTGAGCAGTTCTTC
cdr3_aa: CASSFQRGGRTEQFF

d_call: TRBD1
clone_size: NA
v_call: TRBV27
j_call: TRBJ2-7
cdr3_nt: TGTGCCAGCAGTCATCGACAGGGGGGAAACGAGCAGTACTTC
cdr3_aa: CASSHRQGGNEQYF

d_call: NA
clone_size: NA
v_call: TRBV27
j_call: TRBJ1-1
cdr3_nt: TGTGCCAGCAGTTCGGGGGACTTACTCGTCAACACTGAAGCTTTCTTT
cdr3_aa: CASSSGDLLVNTEAFF

d_call: TRBD1
clone_size: NA
v_call: TRBV12-3/TRBV12-4
j_call: TRBJ1-2
cdr3_nt: TGTGCCAGCAGTCCCGGGACAGGTGGTGGCTACACCTTC
cdr3_aa: CASSPGTGGGYTF

d_call: NA
clone_size: NA
v_call: TRBV11-2
j_call: TRBJ2-7
cdr3_nt: TGTGCCAGCAGCTTGAAGGTAAAAATGGACAGCTACGAGCAGTACTTC
cdr3_aa: CASSLKVKMDSYEQYF

d_call: NA
clone_size: NA
v_call: TRBV21-1
j_call: TRBJ1-5
cdr3_nt: TGTGCCAGCCGCACGGGTCAGCCCCAGCATTTT
cdr3_aa: CASRTGQPQHF

d_call: NA
clone_size: NA
v_call: TRBV6-5
j_call: TRBJ1-3
cdr3_nt: TGTGCCAGCAAACGGGGAACTGGAAACACCATATATTTT
cdr3_aa: CASKRGTGNTIYF

d_call: TRBD2
clone_size: NA
v_call: TRBV27
j_call: TRBJ2-2
cdr3_nt: TGTGCCAGCAGTTTCGCCGGTAGCGGGGGGACCGGGGAGCTGTTTTTT
cdr3_aa: CASSFAGSGGTGELFF

d_call: NA
clone_size: NA
v_call: TRBV10-3
j_call: TRBJ1-5
cdr3_nt: TGTGCCATCAGTGAGTTGGGGGAGGGCGGCAATCAGCCCCAGCATTTT
cdr3_aa: CAISELGEGGNQPQHF

d_call: TRBD2
clone_size: NA
v_call: TRBV4-3
j_call: TRBJ2-7
cdr3_nt: TGCGCCAGCAGCCATGGACTAGCGGGAGTATACGAGCAGTACTTC
cdr3_aa: CASSHGLAGVYEQYF

d_call: TRBD1
clone_size: NA
v_call: TRBV19
j_call: TRBJ1-5
cdr3_nt: TGTGCCAGTAGTCCATCCCGACAGGGGGCTTATCAGCCCCAGCATTTT
cdr3_aa: CASSPSRQGAYQPQHF

d_call: TRBD1
clone_size: NA
v_call: TRBV7-9
j_call: TRBJ1-2
cdr3_nt: TGTGCCAGCGGAGGGGGCAAGACTAACTATGGCTACACCTTC
cdr3_aa: CASGGGKTNYGYTF

d_call: NA
clone_size: NA
v_call: TRBV4-2
j_call: TRBJ2-1
cdr3_nt: TGTGCCAGCAGCCAAGAAGACGGGGGTGGGAATGAGCAGTTCTTC
cdr3_aa: CASSQEDGGGNEQFF

d_call: NA
clone_size: NA
v_call: TRBV5-4
j_call: TRBJ2-5
cdr3_nt: TGTGCCAGCAGCTTGCCGCAAGAGACCCAGTACTTC
cdr3_aa: CASSLPQETQYF

d_call: NA
clone_size: few
v_call: TRBV6-5
j_call: TRBJ1-4
cdr3_nt: TGTGCCAGCAGTTACGGGGAGGGCCGGCGAAATGAAAAACTGTTTTTT
cdr3_aa: CASSYGEGRRNEKLFF

d_call: NA
clone_size: NA
v_call: TRBV5-1
j_call: TRBJ1-5
cdr3_nt: TGCGCCAGCAGCTCGGAGGGCAATCAGCCCCAGCATTTT
cdr3_aa: CASSSEGNQPQHF

d_call: NA
clone_size: NA
v_call: TRBV7-2
j_call: TRBJ2-3
cdr3_nt: TGTGCCAGCAGCTTAGCGCGGACCCAAACTCGGGATGTTACGCAGTATTTT
cdr3_aa: CASSLARTQTRDVTQYF

d_call: NA
clone_size: NA
v_call: TRBV9
j_call: TRBJ2-6
cdr3_nt: TGTGCCAGCAGCGCGGGGGAAGCTGGGGCCAACGTCCTGACTTTC
cdr3_aa: CASSAGEAGANVLTF

d_call: TRBD1
clone_size: NA
v_call: TRBV6-1
j_call: TRBJ1-6
cdr3_nt: TGTGCCAGCAGTGAGCAGGGGGCTCGTTCACCCCTCCACTTT
cdr3_aa: CASSEQGARSPLHF

d_call: NA
clone_size: few
v_call: TRBV7-9
j_call: TRBJ1-6
cdr3_nt: TGTGCCAGCAGCTTGAGCAACGTCCATTCACCCCTCCACTTT
cdr3_aa: CASSLSNVHSPLHF

d_call: TRBD1
clone_size: NA
v_call: TRBV5-1
j_call: TRBJ1-4
cdr3_nt: TGCGCCAGCAGGCAGGGGGTCCCTAATGAAAAACTGTTTTTT
cdr3_aa: CASRQGVPNEKLFF

d_call: NA
clone_size: NA
v_call: TRBV10-3
j_call: TRBJ1-2
cdr3_nt: TGTGCCATCAGTCGAGGGTGGGGAGAGACCGGCTATGGCTACACCTTC
cdr3_aa: CAISRGWGETGYGYTF

d_call: TRBD2
clone_size: NA
v_call: TRBV4-3
j_call: TRBJ2-3
cdr3_nt: TGCGCCAGCAGCCAAGGTTCCCTAGCGGGGGGTTCAGCAGATACGCAGTATTTT
cdr3_aa: CASSQGSLAGGSADTQYF

d_call: TRBD2
clone_size: NA
v_call: TRBV6-2/TRBV6-3
j_call: TRBJ2-2
cdr3_nt: TGTGCCAGCAGCCCTGGAACTAGCGGGGTTATCGGGGAGCTGTTTTTT
cdr3_aa: CASSPGTSGVIGELFF

d_call: NA
clone_size: NA
v_call: TRBV5-4
j_call: TRBJ1-1
cdr3_nt: TGTGCCAGCAGCTTGGAATTACTTGGCACTGAAGCTTTCTTT
cdr3_aa: CASSLELLGTEAFF

d_call: TRBD2
clone_size: NA
v_call: TRBV19
j_call: TRBJ2-1
cdr3_nt: TGTGCCAGTAGTATTATTACGGGACTAGTTTCAAAAGAGCAGTTCTTC
cdr3_aa: CASSIITGLVSKEQFF

d_call: TRBD2
clone_size: few
v_call: TRBV9
j_call: TRBJ2-7
cdr3_nt: TGTGCCAGCAGCGCAGGACTAGCGGGAGTTGAAGCTTACGAGCAGTACTTC
cdr3_aa: CASSAGLAGVEAYEQYF

d_call: NA
clone_size: NA
v_call: TRBV28
j_call: TRBJ1-1
cdr3_nt: TGTGCCAGCAGTTTAAACAGGGTCACTGAAGCTTTCTTT
cdr3_aa: CASSLNRVTEAFF

d_call: TRBD1
clone_size: once
v_call: TRBV27
j_call: TRBJ2-7
cdr3_nt: TGTGCCAGCAGTGTCCGGGACAGGGCCTACGAGCAGTACTTC
cdr3_aa: CASSVRDRAYEQYF

d_call: NA
clone_size: NA
v_call: TRBV27
j_call: TRBJ2-1
cdr3_nt: TGTGCCAGCAGTTTCCGAGGGGGGGAATACAATGAGCAGTTCTTC
cdr3_aa: CASSFRGGEYNEQFF

d_call: NA
clone_size: NA
v_call: TRBV2
j_call: TRBJ1-6
cdr3_nt: TGTGCCAGCTCAGGGGATGGCTCCTATAATTCACCCCTCCACTTT
cdr3_aa: CASSGDGSYNSPLHF

d_call: TRBD1
clone_size: once
v_call: TRBV14
j_call: TRBJ1-2
cdr3_nt: TGTGCCAGCAGCCAAGACCCCAGGGGGATCTATGGCTACACCTTC
cdr3_aa: CASSQDPRGIYGYTF